This T cell receptor beta chain came from a study of CD8 T cells in Susac syndrome. Study-wide context: Active disease was present in six of the sequenced Susac syndrome patients, and remission in about eight.

With random hexamers, reverse transcription was performed on about 0.45 to 1 ug of RNA. TCRdb reanalysed the immunoSEQ multiplex PCR reads using MiXCR and keeps one entry per CDR3 protein. The sample consists of some 130,000 distinct CDR3 sequences, around 93% of them appearing once. This clonotype showed up just once. CDR1 is SGDLS and CDR2 is YYNGEE in the germline V gene. The V end was cut by 0 bases, the J end by 8 bases, with 14 bases between. CDR3 size: 14 residues. What was sequenced was CD8+ T cells from PBMCs. The chain has TRBV9 and TRBJ1-1; D may be TRBD1 (5 bases). This TCR came from a human donor with Susac syndrome. CDR3 bases: TGTGCCAGCAGCGTAGTTTCAGGGACGGGGGAAGCTTTCTTT. It is translated as CASSVVSGTGEAFF.